This paragraph reports one TCR beta chain. No antigen is known for it. Base qualities are missing; no much larger clone stands one base away. Libraries came from the immunoSEQ multiplex PCR assay. For the multiplex PCR, a mixture combining 60 forward primers for TCR Vbeta segments and 13 reverse primers for TCR Jbeta segments was used. A multiplex PCR assay on genomic DNA amplified the CDR3 region of rearranged TCR beta genes. On the Illumina HiSeq System, the amplified TCR beta libraries were sequenced as 87-base-pair reads. The original methods were these. Across the roughly 670 repertoires, a later analysis counted about 81 million unique TCR beta chains, around 11 million of which were shared by at least two donors. A nearest-neighbor algorithm error-corrected the raw reads and collapsed the reads into unique sequences, merging closely related sequences to remove PCR and sequencing errors. Alignment of CDR3 sequences to IMGT reference sequences was used to assign V, D and J gene segments. For a sequence to be retained, at least a six-nucleotide match to both a V gene segment and a J gene segment was required. Rearrangements were called productive when the CDR3 lacked stop codons and stayed in frame with V and J; all others were non-productive. Following IMGT convention, CDR3 was defined as the stretch from the second conserved V-encoded cysteine up to the conserved J-encoded phenylalanine. In an earlier analysis of around 540 of the donors, sequences lacking an unambiguous match to a single V gene segment were excluded. An earlier analysis of a few hundred of the donors classified V segments as functional when productive rearrangements were above 56.7% and as segregating when the standard deviation between donors was above 5%. A statistical classification framework was built to diagnose cytomegalovirus status from the catalog of TCR beta chain sequences. In a later analysis, V and J genes were assigned by comparing TCR nucleotide sequences against IMGT/GENE-DB human TR gene sequences. The TCRdist pipeline was used in a later analysis to assign CDR3 sequences and most-parsimonious VDJ recombination scenarios. In a later analysis, every TCR beta chain was defined by the combination of its CDR3 amino acid sequence and its V-gene family, and reads without a unique V-gene family were dropped. To address suspected cross-contamination and a sequencing artifact, a later analysis removed around 590 highly shared, low-generation-probability nucleotide sequences. For each public chain, a later analysis derived a clonal expansion index from normalized ranks of inferred template counts within each repertoire. Generation probabilities in a later analysis came from a VDJ recombination model fitted to out-of-frame rearrangements, and those results were checked against IGoR. In a later analysis, TCR-TCR, TCR-HLA and TCR-CMV co-occurrence was scored with hypergeometric tests, and a repertoire-size bias correction was applied to TCR pairs. In a later analysis, false discovery rates were estimated by permuting HLA or CMV assignments 20 times. A later analysis grouped co-occurring TCRs with DBSCAN, adding TCRdist sequence similarity when clustering within HLA-allele-positive subsets. Co-occurrence clustering excluded repertoires with fewer than 30,000 or more than 120,000 public chains, plus five with anomalous nucleotide sharing. TCRdb limited this immuneACCESS table to in-frame rearrangements with V and J called. A share of clones is missing; checked studies link under half to unresolved V genes, and the rest is unexplained. The V and J calls and the clone size are those of that table, but D and trimming were determined from the DNA. This sample comprises 150,000 to 200,000 clones, 80% of them detected only once. The leading ten clones occupy around 6% of the sample.

The data originate from a study of cytomegalovirus exposure and HLA in healthy donors (dated by TCRdb to 2016 to 2017). Concerning the study at large: An earlier analysis of some 550 of the donors reported 250 to 300 Gb of sequence data and roughly 100 million unique TCR beta sequences from about 200 million T cells. An early release covering 500 to 750 HLA-typed donors comprised 250 to 350 gigabases of sequencing data and roughly 85 million unique TCR sequences. Of the roughly 420 genotyped donors, over 80% were placed in the genetic ancestry cluster associated with self-reported Caucasian donors. The study aimed to test whether cataloging public T cell receptors could reveal signatures of past pathogen exposure. The study profiled the T cell repertoires of 500 to 800 subjects by immunosequencing and related them to cytomegalovirus serostatus. A separate validation cohort of roughly 120 different subjects was used in addition to the approximately 610-subject first cohort. To predict cytomegalovirus infection status, the study brought together high-throughput TCR immunosequencing, statistical association of individual TCRs with disease status, and machine learning. A later analysis re-analyzed previously published TCR beta repertoires from roughly 630 donors and added high-resolution HLA genotyping to study TCR occurrence patterns. Rather than drawing on any new phenotypic data, the later analysis identified candidate immune exposures from TCR beta sequences and the way those sequences occurred across donors. An earlier analysis of roughly 580 of the donors used high-throughput TCR beta sequencing to judge whether each TCR beta V gene segment behaved as functional or pseudogenic. Donor age, sex, ethnicity and CMV serostatus were compiled alongside the repertoire data. In a later genetic analysis, genome-wide SNP genotypes for about three fifths of the roughly 670 donors were used, and that subset was treated as a discovery cohort. Every discovery cohort repertoire had been produced on one sequencing platform. Class I and class II HLA loci were covered by the typing at four-digit resolution. Typing coverage varied by locus: about 620-630 donors for A, B, C, DRB1 and DQB1; more than 500 for DQA1; more than 600 for DPA1; 450 to 480 for DPB1. Because of strong linkage in the cohort, 4 to 6 DR-DQ haplotypes were treated as single units for association and clustering. Among 300 to 500 genotyped donors of the cohort, an average of around 250,000 unique TCR beta nucleotide sequences was sequenced per donor, of which 15% to 20% were non-productive. Study-wide findings and limitations: In a later analysis, TCR association rates were found to vary across HLA loci, with the most associated TCRs seen for DRB1 alleles and the fewest for HLA-C alleles. It was suggested by the authors that the approach could potentially be generalized to other disease states and immunological phenotypes. Several of the top co-occurrence clusters appeared to be linked to parvovirus B19, influenza, CMV and Epstein-Barr virus, according to a later analysis. In an earlier analysis of around 600 of the donors, most TCR beta V segments appeared in productive rearrangements about 87% or about 30% of the time, broadly matching IMGT annotations. Immune exposure information for the cohort was limited to CMV serostatus. The earlier analysis of 587 of the donors excluded some 15 rarely observed V segments, including chromosome 9 orphons, because counts were too low. Because some donors lacked HLA typing at each locus, the association tests relied only on the typed subset. A further reported finding was that TCR beta sequences accurately predicted the HLA-A and HLA-B alleles for most subjects in the first cohort. At a false discovery rate of 0.05, a later analysis linked some 17,000 TCR beta sequences to specific HLA alleles. The study listed 150 to 200 TCR beta chains as associated with cytomegalovirus. A later genetic analysis associated a missense DCLRE1C variant with V-gene and J-gene trimming of TCR beta chains, and an independent cohort replicated the association. A later genetic analysis reported fewer N-insertions in productive TCRs among donors in an Asian-associated ancestry cluster than the roughly 620-donor mean. Presence/absence analyses assumed roughly uniform sequencing depth across donors, an assumption that may not hold. Correlated functional status among segregating V segments might be attributable to linkage disequilibrium, but an unknown experimental factor could not be ruled out. A later analysis found that HLA-associated TCR beta chains were more clonally expanded and had lower generation probabilities than equally common non-associated chains. While some public TCRs were present in many individuals, most TCR sequences turned up only very rarely across donors. A cluster of highly shared sequence variants was judged likely to represent a technical artifact of the sequencing pipeline. When HLA alleles, especially DR and DQ, strongly co-occurred, TCR associations were difficult to assign to individual alleles. The cohort was sequenced for TCR beta chains only, and without alpha or paired-chain data the features that could be detected were limited. A few of the identified cytomegalovirus-associated TCR beta chains were confirmed in vitro to be specific for cytomegalovirus antigens. In both the original and validation cohorts, the classifier was reported to diagnose cytomegalovirus status with high specificity and sensitivity. Most CMV-associated TCR beta chains appeared to be HLA-restricted in a later analysis, and the HLA associations seemed to be driven largely by CMV exposure.

The cohort comprised around 690 healthy bone marrow donors. Cohort members were all nominally healthy when sampled, although unrecorded immune exposures were likely present. The donor tested CMV seronegative and was one of the 352 seronegative cohort members. Each donor provided a peripheral blood sample, and peripheral blood mononuclear cells were used for TCR beta sequencing. Genomic DNA was extracted from the blood cell samples with the Qiagen DNeasy Blood Extraction Kit. The clonotype was recovered from a man in his forties or fifties in good health and CMV-seronegative. The sample comprised PBMCs.

The nucleotide sequence reads TGTGCCAGCAGCGAGGACAGCTATGGCTACACCTTC. This codes for CASSEDSYGYTF. The sequence is built from TRBV5-6 and TRBJ1-2; the D region possibly corresponds to TRBD1 (6 bases align). From its cysteine to its phenylalanine, the CDR3 spans 12 amino acids. Only the CDR3 portion is preserved as DNA: 36 bases, with reading frame beginning at the first base. V and J lose 4 bases and 4 bases, and a span of 8 bases separates them. Looking up the germline V gene yields CDR1 SGHDT and CDR2 YYEEEE.